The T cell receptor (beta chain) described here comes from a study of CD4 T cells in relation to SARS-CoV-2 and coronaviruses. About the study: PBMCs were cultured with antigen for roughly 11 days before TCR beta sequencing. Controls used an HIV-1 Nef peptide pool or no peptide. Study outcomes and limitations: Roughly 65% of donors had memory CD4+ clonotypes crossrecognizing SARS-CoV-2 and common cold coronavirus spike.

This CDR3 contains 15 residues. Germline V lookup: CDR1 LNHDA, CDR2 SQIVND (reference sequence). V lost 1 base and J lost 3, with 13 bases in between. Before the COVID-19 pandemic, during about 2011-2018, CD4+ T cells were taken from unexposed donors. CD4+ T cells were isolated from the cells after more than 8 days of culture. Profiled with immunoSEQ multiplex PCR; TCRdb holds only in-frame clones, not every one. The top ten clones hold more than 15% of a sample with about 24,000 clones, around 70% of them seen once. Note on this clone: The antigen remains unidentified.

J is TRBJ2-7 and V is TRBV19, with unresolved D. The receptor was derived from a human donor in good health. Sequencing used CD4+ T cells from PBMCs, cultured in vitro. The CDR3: CASSIGPTAGYEQYF. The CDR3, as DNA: TGTGCCAGTAGTATAGGACCGACCGCCGGCTACGAGCAGTACTTC.